This T cell receptor (beta chain) was observed in a study of blood T cell repertoires in COVID-19. This CDR3 region has 15 residues. Trimming removed 1 base from V and 2 bases from J; junction bases left unmatched: 3. The germline V gene has CDR1 SGHTA and CDR2 FQGTGA. TCRdb keeps only in-frame clones here, not all; method: immunoSEQ multiplex PCR. The table has under 450,000 clones, 89% seen once; the top ten hold 1.5% to 1.7%. This clonotype was sampled from a woman between 40 and 50 years old with COVID-19, enrolled during active disease. The sample consisted of peripheral blood. The chain is built from TRBV7-3 and TRBJ2-7; TRBD2 matches 9 bases. This CDR3 is CASSLNAGGPYEQYF. In DNA, the CDR3 is TGTGCCAGCAGCTTAAACGCGGGAGGGCCCTACGAGCAGTACTTC.